Listed below are T cell receptor beta chains from one sample, sequenced in a study of shared clonotypes between healthy human individuals. TCRdb's copy holds only in-frame clones and misses some; the assay was immunoSEQ multiplex PCR. The sample consists of 1.5 million to 2.5 million clones, about 95% of them appearing once. The specimen sequenced was naive CD8+ T cells sorted from blood. The receptors were sampled from a young man in good health. Each CDR3 is given without its conserved first and last residue. The order of the fields is clone size, J gene, V gene, CDR3 protein. Not all rows give a size; the values are once, few, many and, for expanded clones, a class.

clone size: .
J gene: TRBJ2-7
V gene: TRBV27
CDR3 protein: ASSVLAGVPYEQY

clone size: .
J gene: TRBJ2-7
V gene: TRBV11-3
CDR3 protein: ASSLYYRRQGSSYEQY

clone size: .
J gene: TRBJ2-2
V gene: TRBV11-3
CDR3 protein: ASSSPRSGPNTGELF

clone size: .
J gene: TRBJ2-1
V gene: TRBV9
CDR3 protein: ASSVGAGDTLLDEQF

clone size: once
J gene: TRBJ2-7
V gene: TRBV5-6
CDR3 protein: ASSFGGSAYEQY

clone size: .
J gene: TRBJ2-7
V gene: TRBV5-1
CDR3 protein: ASANGALSYEQY

clone size: .
J gene: TRBJ1-2
V gene: TRBV10-2
CDR3 protein: ASSANRGTTNYGYT

clone size: .
J gene: TRBJ1-1
V gene: TRBV4-3
CDR3 protein: ASSQERWVQSSEAF

clone size: .
J gene: TRBJ1-2
V gene: TRBV20-1
CDR3 protein: SAGENYGYT

clone size: .
J gene: TRBJ1-2
V gene: TRBV6-5
CDR3 protein: ASSRLGDNYGYT

clone size: .
J gene: TRBJ1-1
V gene: TRBV7-6
CDR3 protein: ASSPMGGQNTEAF

clone size: .
J gene: TRBJ2-7
V gene: TRBV7-8
CDR3 protein: ASSLGVDEQY

clone size: .
J gene: TRBJ2-7
V gene: TRBV10-3
CDR3 protein: AISESPGGREQY

clone size: .
J gene: TRBJ2-7
V gene: TRBV11-2
CDR3 protein: ASLGTSGGPAYEQY

clone size: .
J gene: TRBJ2-3
V gene: TRBV2
CDR3 protein: ASSDWSALLAGNTDTQY

clone size: .
J gene: TRBJ2-2
V gene: TRBV6-5
CDR3 protein: ASSYSLAGELF

clone size: .
J gene: TRBJ2-3
V gene: TRBV6-1
CDR3 protein: ASSEAGGLSDTQY

clone size: .
J gene: TRBJ2-3
V gene: TRBV11-2
CDR3 protein: ASSLVGQGADTQY

clone size: .
J gene: TRBJ2-5
V gene: TRBV6-5
CDR3 protein: ASSYLGLAGEETQY

clone size: .
J gene: TRBJ2-3
V gene: TRBV6-5
CDR3 protein: ASSYSRTGSDTQY

clone size: .
J gene: TRBJ2-7
V gene: TRBV7-9
CDR3 protein: ASSTPGQGSYEQY

clone size: .
J gene: TRBJ2-7
V gene: TRBV4-3
CDR3 protein: ASSQAEGSYEQY